This T cell receptor beta chain emerged from a study of shared clonotypes between healthy human individuals. Study background: CD8 memory received one plate per donor, CD8 naive two, CD4 memory three and CD4 naive three.

This clone came up a few times. Its antigen is currently unknown. Data came from immunoSEQ multiplex PCR; TCRdb stores just in-frame clones and leaves some out. The profile shows about 1.1 million clones, 78% of them singletons. Germline CDR1 and CDR2: LNHDA and SQIVND (reference sequence). The CDR3 length is 15 residues. V lost 5 bases and J 2 bases, leaving 15 bases between the germline ends. General observations from the study: For naive CD4 cells, roughly 5% of clonotypes were shared across a few donors.

This clonotype originated in a man in his late teens or twenties in good health. Some clones in this sample may be carry-over from other donors' samples. The sequenced sample was memory CD4+ T cells from PBMCs. Subset here: CD45RA-negative fraction. V and J are TRBV19 and TRBJ2-5, with TRBD1 as a possible D gene (7 bases). The CDR3 DNA sequence: TGTGCCAGTAGTCCTGGGGGGACAGCACAAGAGACCCAGTACTTC. Amino acids: CASSPGGTAQETQYF.